This TCR beta chain was sequenced during a study of cytomegalovirus exposure and HLA in healthy donors. Between the trimmed V and J ends, which lost 5 bases and 3 bases, there was a span of 13 bases. The CDR3 is 14 residues long. Per the germline V gene, CDR1 is MDHEN and CDR2 is SYDVKM. It was with 60 Vbeta and 13 Jbeta primers that the PCR ran. Here immunoSEQ multiplex PCR was the method, and the copy in TCRdb shows in-frame clones only, minus some. Its listing shows approximately 190,000 clones. The receptor's source is a man aged 30 to 45 in good health and CMV-seronegative. The chain combines TRBV28 with TRBJ1-1, with D perhaps TRBD1 (5 bases). Sequencing used PBMCs. For the CDR3, the DNA is TGTGCCAGCAGTGAAGATAGGGGTGACACTGAAGCTTTCTTT. Translation: CASSEDRGDTEAFF.